This T cell receptor (beta chain) was sequenced during a study of shared clonotypes between healthy human individuals. The method was immunoSEQ multiplex PCR; TCRdb's version includes in-frame clones alone and lacks a portion of them. The table lists 450,000 to 550,000 clones, 79% of them singletons, with about an eighth in the top ten. Between the trimmed V and J ends, which lost 3 bases and 6 bases, there was a span of 11 bases. There are 13 residues in the CDR3. Germline lookup yields CDR1 LNHDA and CDR2 SQIVND (reference sequence). The chain is built from TRBV19 and TRBJ1-2; D is perhaps TRBD1 (5 bases). The clonotype was recovered from a woman in her thirties or forties in good health. Some clones in this sample may be carry-over from other donors' samples. The material sequenced was PBMCs. CDR3 region: CASSIPRVHGYTF. Here the CDR3 DNA reads TGTGCCAGTAGTATTCCCAGGGTCCATGGCTACACCTTC.